This T cell receptor beta chain was captured in a study of memory CD4+ T cells and cytomegalovirus serostatus (dated by TCRdb to the late 2010s). In terms of the full investigation: The cohort included around 33 healthy adults from Belgium, of whom 9 were CMV seropositive and 24 were CMV seronegative. CD4+ memory TCRbeta repertoires of a Belgian cohort with known cytomegalovirus serostatus were sequenced in order to replicate a published TCR-based CMV serostatus classifier. What the research found in general, with its limitations: Among the roughly 160 previously reported CMV-associated TCRbeta sequences, some 62 showed up in the CD4+ memory repertoires, with each one found in between one and five individuals. CMV serostatus prediction reached a median bootstrapped AUC of 0.95 with the original framework and just under 0.92 with a US-trained random forest. The results were interpreted as suggesting that the CMV-associated TCR signature is mostly present in the CD4+ memory repertoire. Only CD4+CD45RO+ memory cells were sequenced, in contrast to the original study, in which naive and memory CD4+ and CD8+ populations were covered. On the Belgian cohort, the classifier based on the original framework reached a median bootstrapped AUC of 0.95, with a 95% CI of 0.76-1.00.

The Quick-DNA Microprep Kit was used to extract genomic DNA from the sorted cells. Amplification of TCRbeta DNA was done with the immunoSEQ hsTCRbeta kit, following the protocol from the manufacturer. TCRbeta libraries were sequenced on an Illumina MiSeq instrument. Per the authors' processing: Once out-of-frame sequences had been removed, 2 million to 2.5 million distinct TCRbeta sequences were left, which works out to an average of roughly 64,000 per individual. Each individual was scored by the count of over 150 previously reported CMV-associated TCRbeta sequences and the total productive distinct TCRbeta count. A beta-binomial model was reimplemented in Python, and scikit-learn random forests with default parameters were trained on data from the US cohort. Classifier performance on the Belgian cohort was summarized as median AUC with percentile confidence intervals over 10,000 bootstrap iterations. TCRdb limited this immuneACCESS table to in-frame rearrangements with V and J called. A share of clones is missing; checked studies link under half to unresolved V genes, and the rest is unexplained. V and J calls and clone size follow that table, whereas D and trimming were derived from the DNA. A total of under 50,000 clones appear in this sample, approximately 78% of them only once. The ten most abundant clones make up approximately 0.85% of the sample.

Comments on this clone: Its antigen is not yet known. Qualities for individual bases were not recorded, and no much larger clone is one base off.

At the junction V is shortened by 0 bases and J by 1 base, with 3 bases in between. According to the germline V gene, CDR1 reads MNHEY and CDR2 reads SVGAGI. From its cysteine to its phenylalanine, the CDR3 spans 13 amino acids. This entry keeps only the CDR3 DNA: 39 bases, framed from base 1. A FACSAria II was used to sort memory CD4+ T cells, defined as single viable CD3+CD4+CD8-CD45RO+ cells. CMV serostatus was assessed using a Roche Elecsys assay, by which serum IgG against CMV pp150, pp28, p38 and p52 was detected. After the samples were thawed, total CD4+ T cells were enriched through positive selection using CD4 magnetic microbeads. The samples came from a different study that was designed specifically to examine the CD4+ T cell memory repertoire. Following standard operating procedures, peripheral blood mononuclear cells were isolated and cryopreserved, while serum was kept at -80 degrees C. The staining relied on CD3-PerCP (BW264/56), CD4-APC (RPA-T4), CD45RO-PE (UCHT1) and CD8-Pacific Orange (3B5) antibodies, and Sytox blue was used to exclude non-viable cells.

This sequence was found in an adult in good health and CMV-seronegative. Input material: memory CD4+ T cells from blood. The chain was built from TRBV6-5 and TRBJ1-1; no D gene is confidently identified. The DNA reads TGTGCCAGCAGTTACTCGCGGAACACTGAAGCTTTCTTT. The resulting protein is CASSYSRNTEAFF.